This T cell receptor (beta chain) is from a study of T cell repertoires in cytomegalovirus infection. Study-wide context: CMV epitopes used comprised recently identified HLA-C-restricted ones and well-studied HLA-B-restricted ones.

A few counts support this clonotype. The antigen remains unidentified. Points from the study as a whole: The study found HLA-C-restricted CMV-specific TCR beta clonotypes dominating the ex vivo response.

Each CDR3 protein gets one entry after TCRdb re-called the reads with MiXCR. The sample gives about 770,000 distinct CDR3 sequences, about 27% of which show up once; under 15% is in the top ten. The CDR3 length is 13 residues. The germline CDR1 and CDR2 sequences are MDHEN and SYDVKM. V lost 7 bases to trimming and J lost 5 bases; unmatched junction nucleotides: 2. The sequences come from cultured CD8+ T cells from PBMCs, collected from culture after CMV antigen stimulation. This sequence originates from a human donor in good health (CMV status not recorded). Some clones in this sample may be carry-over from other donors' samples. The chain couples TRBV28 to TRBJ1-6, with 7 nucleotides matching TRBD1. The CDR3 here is CASNGQDNSPLHF. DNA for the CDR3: TGTGCCAGCAACGGACAGGATAATTCACCCCTCCACTTT.